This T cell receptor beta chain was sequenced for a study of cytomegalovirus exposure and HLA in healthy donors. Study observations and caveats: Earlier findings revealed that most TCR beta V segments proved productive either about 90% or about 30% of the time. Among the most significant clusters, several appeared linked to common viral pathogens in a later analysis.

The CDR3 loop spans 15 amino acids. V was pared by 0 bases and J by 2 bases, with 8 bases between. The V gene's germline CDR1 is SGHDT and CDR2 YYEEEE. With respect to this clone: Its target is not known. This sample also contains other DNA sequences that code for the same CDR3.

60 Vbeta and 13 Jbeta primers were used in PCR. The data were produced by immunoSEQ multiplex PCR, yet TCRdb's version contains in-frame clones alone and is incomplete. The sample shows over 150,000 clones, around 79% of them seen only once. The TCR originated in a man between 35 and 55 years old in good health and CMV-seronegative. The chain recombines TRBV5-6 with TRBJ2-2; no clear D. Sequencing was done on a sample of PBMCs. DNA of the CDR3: TGTGCCAGCAGCTTGGTTGGCAGAAACACCGGGGAGCTGTTTTTT. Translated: CASSLVGRNTGELFF.